The next 2 T cell receptor beta chains were all read from a single sample in a study of T cells in Graves' hyperthyroidism and ophthalmopathy (dated by TCRdb to between 2018 and 2021). Library prep was done by multiplex PCR. Sequencing used an Illumina HiSeq 2000. The TCR beta CDR3 regions were amplified from RNA transcripts. The TCR CDR3 was subjected to a first round of RT-PCR using the HTBI primer set and the Qiagen OneStep RT-PCR kit. The raw public data were reprocessed by TCRdb itself: fastp quality trimming at Q25, MiXCR clonotype calling, in-frame beta chains only. When rows share a CDR3 protein, they turn into one entry using the most common DNA and genes. The sample table holds approximately 200,000 distinct CDR3 sequences, of which about 16% were seen once. The ten largest clones add up to approximately 40% of the sample. The sequenced material came from blood. Every receptor here comes from a man aged 40-55 years with Graves' hyperthyroidism.

This clonotype was recorded many times. The chain is built from TRBV7-2 and TRBJ1-1, with D unclear. The CDR3 has 14 residues. Trimming left V 5 bases short and J 6 bases short, with 16 bases between. Germline CDR1 and CDR2: SGHTA and FQGNSA. The CDR3 protein is CASSPQYGEPEAFF. The CDR3 DNA is TGTGCCAGCAGCCCCCAGTACGGGGAGCCTGAAGCTTTCTTT.

Many counts were recorded for this clonotype. The chain joins TRBV5-1 to TRBJ2-1; D is possibly TRBD1 or TRBD2 (5 bases each). Germline CDR1 is SGHRS and CDR2 is YFSETQ. The length of the CDR3 is 15 residues. Trimming stripped 4 bases from V and 0 bases from J, with 11 bases between. The chain's CDR3 is CASSGTGGSYNEQFF. The CDR3 DNA follows: TGCGCCAGCAGCGGTACAGGAGGCTCCTACAATGAGCAGTTCTTC.